This T cell receptor beta chain is from a study of response to subunit inactivated influenza vaccine. Study-wide results and caveats: Authors suggested each seasonal flu vaccination may recruit only limited numbers of new T cells.

Each CDR3 protein gets one entry after TCRdb re-called the RT-PCR reads with MiXCR. This repertoire shows approximately 530,000 distinct CDR3 sequences, approximately 12% found once; its top ten account for approximately 14%. Worth noting for this clonotype: The target antigen is unknown.

Sequenced here: PBMCs from blood, sampled about 40 days after vaccination. The receptor was isolated from a middle-aged man who received an inactivated influenza vaccine.

CDR3 loop: CASSVLLNTEAFF. CDR3 sequence (DNA): TGTGCCAGCAGCGTTCTCCTGAACACTGAAGCTTTCTTT. This chain joins TRBV25-1 and TRBJ1-1; no definite D call. The V end was cut by 6 bases, the J end by 0 bases, with 8 bases between. Germline V gene sequence: CDR1 MGHDK, CDR2 SYGVNS. There are 13 residues in the CDR3.